The TCR beta chain described here comes from a study of blood T cell repertoires in COVID-19. Study information: Samples of COVID-19 (acute and convalescent) were obtained from the United States, Italy and Spain.

The germline CDR1 and CDR2 sequences are SGHVS and FNYEAQ. This CDR3 has 15 residues. V was clipped by 1 base and J by 1 base, with 10 bases between them. Libraries were prepared by immunoSEQ multiplex PCR; TCRdb keeps only in-frame clonotypes and omits some of them. The sample records more than 45,000 clones, around 90% being singletons. The sequence derives from a woman aged 80 or older with COVID-19, enrolled during active disease. The gene calls are TRBV7-6 and TRBJ2-5; a possible D gene is TRBD1 (6 bases). The sequenced sample was peripheral blood. In DNA form, the CDR3 reads TGTGCCAGCAGCTTAGGGGGACATCTCCAAGAGACCCAGTACTTC. It translates to CASSLGGHLQETQYF.